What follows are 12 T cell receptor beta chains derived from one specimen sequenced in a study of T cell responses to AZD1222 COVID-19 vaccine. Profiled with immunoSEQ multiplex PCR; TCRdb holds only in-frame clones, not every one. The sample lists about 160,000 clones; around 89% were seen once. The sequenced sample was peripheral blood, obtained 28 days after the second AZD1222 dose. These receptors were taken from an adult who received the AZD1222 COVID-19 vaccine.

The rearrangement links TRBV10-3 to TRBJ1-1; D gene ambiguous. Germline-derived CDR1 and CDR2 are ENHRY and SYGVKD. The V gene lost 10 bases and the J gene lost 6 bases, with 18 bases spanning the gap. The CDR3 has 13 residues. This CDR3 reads CATTDRVSAEAFF. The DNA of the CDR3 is TGTGCCACAACCGACCGCGTTTCGGCTGAAGCTTTCTTT.

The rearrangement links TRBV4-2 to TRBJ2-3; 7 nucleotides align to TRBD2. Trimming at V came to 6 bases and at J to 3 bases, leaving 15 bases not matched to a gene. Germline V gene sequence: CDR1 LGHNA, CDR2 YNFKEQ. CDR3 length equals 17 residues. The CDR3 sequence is CASSIENRLAGTDTQYF. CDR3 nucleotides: TGTGCCAGCAGTATCGAGAATAGACTAGCCGGTACAGATACGCAGTATTTT.

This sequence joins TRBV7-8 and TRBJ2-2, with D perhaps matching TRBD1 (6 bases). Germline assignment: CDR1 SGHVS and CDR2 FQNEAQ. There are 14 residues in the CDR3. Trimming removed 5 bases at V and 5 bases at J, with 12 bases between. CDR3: CASSNRASTGELFF. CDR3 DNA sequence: TGTGCCAGCAGCAACAGGGCGTCAACCGGGGAGCTGTTTTTT. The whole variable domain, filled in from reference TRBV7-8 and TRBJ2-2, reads GAGVSQSPRYKVAKRGQDVALRCDPISGHVSLFWYQQALGQGPEFLTYFQNEAQLDKSGLPSDRFFAERPEGSVSTLKIQRTQQEDSAVYLCASSNRASTGELFFGEGSRLTVL.

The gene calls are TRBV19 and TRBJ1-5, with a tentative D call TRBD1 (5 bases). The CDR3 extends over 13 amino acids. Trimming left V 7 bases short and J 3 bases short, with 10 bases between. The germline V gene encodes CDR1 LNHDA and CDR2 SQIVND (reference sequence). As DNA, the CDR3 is TGTGCCAGTACTAGGGACCTCAATCAGCCCCAGCATTTT. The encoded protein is CASTRDLNQPQHF.

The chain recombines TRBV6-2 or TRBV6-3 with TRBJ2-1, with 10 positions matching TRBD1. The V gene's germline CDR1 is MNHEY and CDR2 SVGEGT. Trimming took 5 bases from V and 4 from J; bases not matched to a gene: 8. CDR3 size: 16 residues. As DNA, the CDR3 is TGTGCCAGCAGTCCCCGACAGGGGGCGAATTACAATGAGCAGTTCTTC. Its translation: CASSPRQGANYNEQFF.

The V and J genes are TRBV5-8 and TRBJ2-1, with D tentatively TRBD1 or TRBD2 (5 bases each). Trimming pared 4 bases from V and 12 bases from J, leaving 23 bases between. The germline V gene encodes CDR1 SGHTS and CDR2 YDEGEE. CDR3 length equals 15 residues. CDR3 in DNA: TGTGCCAGCAGCAGACCCCGGGACGTAATACGGGGGCAGTTCTTC. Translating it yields CASSRPRDVIRGQFF.

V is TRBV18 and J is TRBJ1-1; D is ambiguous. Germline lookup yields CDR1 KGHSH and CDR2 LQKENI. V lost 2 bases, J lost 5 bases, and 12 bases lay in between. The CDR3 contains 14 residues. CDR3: CASSPATSWTEAFF. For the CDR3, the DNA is TGTGCCAGCTCACCAGCGACGTCTTGGACTGAAGCTTTCTTT.

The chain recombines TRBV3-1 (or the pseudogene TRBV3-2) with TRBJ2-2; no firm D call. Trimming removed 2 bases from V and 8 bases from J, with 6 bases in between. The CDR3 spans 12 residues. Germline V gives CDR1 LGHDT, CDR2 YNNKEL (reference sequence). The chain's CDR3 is CASSQLGGELFF. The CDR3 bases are TGTGCCAGCAGCCAACTGGGGGGGGAGCTGTTTTTT.

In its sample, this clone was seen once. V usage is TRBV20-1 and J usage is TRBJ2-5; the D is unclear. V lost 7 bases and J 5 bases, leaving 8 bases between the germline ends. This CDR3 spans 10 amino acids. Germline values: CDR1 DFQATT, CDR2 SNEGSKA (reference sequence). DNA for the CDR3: TGCAGTGGAGTCAGTGAGACCCAGTACTTC. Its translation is CSGVSETQYF.

CDR3 sequence: CASSLGSLPLHF. The CDR3 DNA reads TGTGCCAGCAGCTTGGGGAGTTTACCCCTCCACTTT. The chain joins TRBV7-9 to TRBJ1-6; no definite D call. This CDR3 is 12 amino acids long. Trimming left V 3 bases short and J 12 bases short, with 9 bases between. Germline CDR1 reads SEHNR; CDR2 reads FQNEAQ (reference sequence).

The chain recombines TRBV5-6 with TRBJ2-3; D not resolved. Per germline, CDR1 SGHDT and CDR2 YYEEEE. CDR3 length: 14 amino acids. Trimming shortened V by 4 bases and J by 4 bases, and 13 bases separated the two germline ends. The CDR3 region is CASSPTVPSDTQYF. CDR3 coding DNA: TGTGCCAGCAGCCCTACTGTCCCCTCAGATACGCAGTATTTT.

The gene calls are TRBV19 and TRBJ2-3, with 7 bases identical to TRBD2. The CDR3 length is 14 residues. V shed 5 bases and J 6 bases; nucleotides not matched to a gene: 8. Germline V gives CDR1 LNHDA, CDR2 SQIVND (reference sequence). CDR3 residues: CASSPSGGPDTQYF. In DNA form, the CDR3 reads TGTGCCAGTAGTCCTAGCGGAGGGCCCGATACGCAGTATTTT.